The present TCR beta chain was sequenced within a study of T cell responses to AZD1222 COVID-19 vaccine. Only in-frame clones appear in the TCRdb table, and some are missing; sequencing was by immunoSEQ multiplex PCR. The table records about 100,000 clones, around 87% of them present only once. Trimming stripped 4 bases from V and 5 bases from J, with 16 bases between. Germline values: CDR1 SGHRS, CDR2 YFSETQ. This CDR3 spans 15 amino acids. This TCR came from an adult in good health. This specimen was peripheral blood, taken on day 0 of MenACWY control vaccination. V gene TRBV5-1 combines with J gene TRBJ2-1, with D perhaps being TRBD1 or TRBD2 (5 bases each). CDR3 in amino acids: CASSLGASRDNEQFF. The DNA of the CDR3 is TGCGCCAGCAGCCTCGGGGCTAGCAGGGACAATGAGCAGTTCTTC.